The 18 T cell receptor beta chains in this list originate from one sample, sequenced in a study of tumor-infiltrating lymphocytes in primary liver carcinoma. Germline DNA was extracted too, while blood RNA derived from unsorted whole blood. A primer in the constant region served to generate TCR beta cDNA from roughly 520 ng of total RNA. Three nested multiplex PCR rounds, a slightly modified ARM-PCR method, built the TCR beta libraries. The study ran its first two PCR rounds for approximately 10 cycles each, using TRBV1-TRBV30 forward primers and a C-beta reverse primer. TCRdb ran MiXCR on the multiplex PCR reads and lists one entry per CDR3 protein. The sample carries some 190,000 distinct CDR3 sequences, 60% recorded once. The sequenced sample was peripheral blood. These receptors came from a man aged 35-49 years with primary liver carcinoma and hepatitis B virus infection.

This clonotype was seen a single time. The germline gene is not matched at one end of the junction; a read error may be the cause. For the CDR3, the DNA is TGTGCCTGCAGCTTTCGACCCTCCCGTGATGTGACCCAGTACTTT. Its protein is CACSFRPSRDVTQYF. V and J are TRBV11-2 and TRBJ2-5; D is unclear. CDR3 length: 15 amino acids. Germline-derived CDR1 and CDR2 are SGHAT and FQNNGV. Looking up the rest from reference TRBV11-2 and TRBJ2-5 gives the full variable domain: EAGVAQSPRYKIIEKRQSVAFWCNPISGHATLYWYQQILGQGPKLLIQFQNNGVVDDSQLPKDRFSAERLKGVDSTLKIQPAKLEDSAVYLCACSFRPSRDVTQYFGPGTRLLVL.

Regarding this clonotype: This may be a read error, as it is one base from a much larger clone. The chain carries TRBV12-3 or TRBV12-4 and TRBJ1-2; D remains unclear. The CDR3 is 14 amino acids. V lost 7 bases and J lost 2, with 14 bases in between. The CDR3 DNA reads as TGTGCCAGCACTAAGATGGGTGCCAACTATGGCTACACCTTC. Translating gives CASTKMGANYGYTF.

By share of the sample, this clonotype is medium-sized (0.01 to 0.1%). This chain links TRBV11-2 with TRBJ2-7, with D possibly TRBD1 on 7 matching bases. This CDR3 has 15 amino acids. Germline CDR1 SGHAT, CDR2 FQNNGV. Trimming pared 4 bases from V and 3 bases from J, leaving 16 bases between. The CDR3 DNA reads TGTGCCAGCAGCTGGCAGGGGGGACTGGGCTACGAGCAGTACTTC. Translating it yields CASSWQGGLGYEQYF.

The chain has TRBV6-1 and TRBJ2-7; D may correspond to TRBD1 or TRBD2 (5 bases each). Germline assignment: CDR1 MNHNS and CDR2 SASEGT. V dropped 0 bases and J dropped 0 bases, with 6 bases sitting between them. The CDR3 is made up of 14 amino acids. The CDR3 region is CASSEAGTSYEQYF. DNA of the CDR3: TGTGCCAGCAGTGAAGCCGGGACCTCCTACGAGCAGTACTTC.

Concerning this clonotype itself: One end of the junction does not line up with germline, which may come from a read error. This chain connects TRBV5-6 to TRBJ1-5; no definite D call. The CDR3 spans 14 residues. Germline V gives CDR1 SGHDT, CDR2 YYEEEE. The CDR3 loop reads CASSLRASNQSQHF. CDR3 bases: TGTGCCAGCAGCTTGCGGGCGAGCAATCAGTCCCAGCATTTT.

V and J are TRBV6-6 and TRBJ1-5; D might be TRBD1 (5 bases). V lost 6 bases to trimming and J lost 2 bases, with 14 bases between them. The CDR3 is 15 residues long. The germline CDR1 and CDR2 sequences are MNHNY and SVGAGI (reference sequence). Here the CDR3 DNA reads TGTGCCAGCAGCCGGGGACGGAATCGCAATCAGCCCCAGCATTTT. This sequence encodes CASSRGRNRNQPQHF.

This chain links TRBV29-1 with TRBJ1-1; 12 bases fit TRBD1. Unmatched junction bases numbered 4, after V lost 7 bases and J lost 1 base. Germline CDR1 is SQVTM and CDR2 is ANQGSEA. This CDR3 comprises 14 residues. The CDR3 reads CSGRDRGPNTEAFF. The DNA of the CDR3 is TGCAGCGGCCGGGACAGGGGGCCGAACACTGAAGCTTTCTTT.

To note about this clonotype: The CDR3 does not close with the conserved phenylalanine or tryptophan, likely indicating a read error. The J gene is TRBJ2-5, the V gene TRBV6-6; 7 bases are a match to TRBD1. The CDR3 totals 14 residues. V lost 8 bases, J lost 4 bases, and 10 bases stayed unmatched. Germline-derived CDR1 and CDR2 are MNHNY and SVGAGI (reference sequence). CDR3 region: CASRTGTEVETQYS. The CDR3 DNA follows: TGTGCCAGCCGTACCGGGACAGAGGTAGAGACCCAGTACTCC.

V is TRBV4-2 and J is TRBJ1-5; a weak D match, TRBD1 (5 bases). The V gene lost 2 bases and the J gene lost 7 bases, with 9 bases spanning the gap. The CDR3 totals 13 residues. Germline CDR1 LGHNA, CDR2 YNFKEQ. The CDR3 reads CASSQYPGQPQHF. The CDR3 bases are TGTGCCAGCAGCCAATATCCAGGGCAGCCCCAGCATTTT.

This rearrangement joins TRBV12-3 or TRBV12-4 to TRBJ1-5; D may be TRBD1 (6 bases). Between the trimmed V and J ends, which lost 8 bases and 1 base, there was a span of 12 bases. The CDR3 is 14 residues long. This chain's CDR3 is CASSYTGSNQPQHF. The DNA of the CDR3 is TGTGCCAGCTCTTATACAGGGAGCAATCAGCCCCAGCATTTT.

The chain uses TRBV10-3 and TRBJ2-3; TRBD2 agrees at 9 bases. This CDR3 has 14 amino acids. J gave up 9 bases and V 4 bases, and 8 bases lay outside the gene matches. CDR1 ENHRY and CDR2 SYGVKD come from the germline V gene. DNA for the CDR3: TGTGCCATCAGTGCGCCAGCGGGAGGAGGGACGCAGTATTTT. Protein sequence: CAISAPAGGGTQYF.

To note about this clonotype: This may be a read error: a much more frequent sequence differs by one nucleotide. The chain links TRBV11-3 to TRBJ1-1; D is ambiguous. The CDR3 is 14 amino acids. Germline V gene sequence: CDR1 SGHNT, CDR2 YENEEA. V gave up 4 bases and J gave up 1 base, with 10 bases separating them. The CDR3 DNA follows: TGTGCCAGCAGCTCCTACCGACAGAACACTGAAGCTTTCTTT. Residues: CASSSYRQNTEAFF.

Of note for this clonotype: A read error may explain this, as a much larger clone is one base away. CDR3 loop: CSVTTGSGCTF. CDR3 DNA: TGCAGCGTAACGACAGGGTCTGGCTGCACCTTC. This chain connects TRBV29-1 to TRBJ1-2; the match to TRBD1 covers 7 bases. In germline, CDR1 is SQVTM, CDR2 ANQGSEA. The CDR3 is made up of 11 amino acids.

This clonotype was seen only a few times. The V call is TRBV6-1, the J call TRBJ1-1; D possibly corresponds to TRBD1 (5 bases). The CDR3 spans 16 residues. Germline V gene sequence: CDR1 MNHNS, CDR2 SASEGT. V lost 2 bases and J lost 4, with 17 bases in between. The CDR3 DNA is TGTGCCAGCAGTGAATATGCACTTTTGGGGGGCACTGAAGCTTTCTTT. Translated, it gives CASSEYALLGGTEAFF.

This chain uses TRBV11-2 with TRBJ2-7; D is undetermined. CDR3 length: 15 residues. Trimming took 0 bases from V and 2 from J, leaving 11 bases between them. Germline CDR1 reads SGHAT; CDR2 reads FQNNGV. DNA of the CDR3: TGTGCCAGCAGCTTAGAGCGGCGAGTGGCCTACGAGCAGTACTTC. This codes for CASSLERRVAYEQYF.

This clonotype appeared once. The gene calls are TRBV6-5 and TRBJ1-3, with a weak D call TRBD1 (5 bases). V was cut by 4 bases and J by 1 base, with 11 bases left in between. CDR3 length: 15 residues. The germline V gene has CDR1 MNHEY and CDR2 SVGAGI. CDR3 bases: TGTGCCAGCAGTTTTATTCAGGGATCTGGAAACACCATATATTTT. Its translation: CASSFIQGSGNTIYF.

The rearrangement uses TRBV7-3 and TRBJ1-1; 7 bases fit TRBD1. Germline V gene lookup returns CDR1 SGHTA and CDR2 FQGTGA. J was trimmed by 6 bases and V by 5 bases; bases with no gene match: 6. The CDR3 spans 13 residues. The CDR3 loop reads CASSTQGDAEAFF. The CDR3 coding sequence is TGTGCCAGCAGCACCCAGGGGGACGCTGAAGCTTTCTTT.

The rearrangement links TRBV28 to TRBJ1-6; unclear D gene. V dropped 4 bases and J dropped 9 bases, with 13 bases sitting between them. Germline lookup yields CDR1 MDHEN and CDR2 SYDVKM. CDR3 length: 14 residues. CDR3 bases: TGTGCCAGCAGTTCAGGCCGGACTCGTTCACCCCTCCACTTT. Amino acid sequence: CASSSGRTRSPLHF.